This T cell receptor beta chain was documented in a study of T cell responses to AZD1222 COVID-19 vaccine. Study outcomes and limitations: Without day 14 samples, only post-peak T cell repertoires were studied. With two AZD1222 doses given, Spike-specific TCR breadth and depth both rose.

Libraries were prepared by immunoSEQ multiplex PCR; TCRdb keeps only in-frame clonotypes and omits some of them. The sample includes 250,000 or so clones, just over 90% of them seen just once. Trimming pared 6 bases from V and 7 bases from J, leaving 13 bases between. The CDR3 covers 13 residues. Germline-derived CDR1 and CDR2 are MNHEY and SVGAGI. Details on this clone: Antigen: not known.

The receptor's source is an adult in good health. Sequenced here: peripheral blood, sampled on day 0 of AZD1222 vaccination. The gene calls are TRBV6-5 and TRBJ2-1, with no clear D. CDR3 residues: CASRGQIKNEQFF. The CDR3 DNA reads as TGTGCCAGCAGGGGCCAAATTAAAAATGAGCAGTTCTTC.